This T cell receptor beta chain was profiled in a study of T cell responses to AZD1222 COVID-19 vaccine. Study-level findings and limits: Only 5 to 7 individuals given AZD1222 were seropositive at baseline.

Regarding this clone: The antigen remains undetermined.

The method was immunoSEQ multiplex PCR; TCRdb's version includes in-frame clones alone and lacks a portion of them. The sample lists under 150,000 clones, 85% to 95% occurring once. Germline lookup yields CDR1 MNHEY and CDR2 SVGAGI. The CDR3 consists of 14 residues. V was cut by 5 bases and J by 4 bases, with 11 bases left in between. The material was peripheral blood, obtained on day 0 of AZD1222 vaccination. The V call is TRBV6-5, the J call TRBJ1-4; weak D call: TRBD1 (5 bases). This receptor was taken from an adult in good health. The CDR3 DNA reads as TGTGCCAGCAGTAGGGGACGGATTAATGAAAAACTGTTTTTT. Residues: CASSRGRINEKLFF.